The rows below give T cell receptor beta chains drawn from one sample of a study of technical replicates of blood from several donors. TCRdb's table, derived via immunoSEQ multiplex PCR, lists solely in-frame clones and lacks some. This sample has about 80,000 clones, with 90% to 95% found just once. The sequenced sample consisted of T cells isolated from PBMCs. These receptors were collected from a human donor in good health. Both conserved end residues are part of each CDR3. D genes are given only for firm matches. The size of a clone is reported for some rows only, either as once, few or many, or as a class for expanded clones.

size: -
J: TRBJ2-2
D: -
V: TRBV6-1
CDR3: CASSRQAANTGELFF

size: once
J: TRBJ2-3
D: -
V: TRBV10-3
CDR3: CAISEPTGQRYTQYF

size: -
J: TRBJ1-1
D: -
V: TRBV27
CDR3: CASSLSTVANTEAFF

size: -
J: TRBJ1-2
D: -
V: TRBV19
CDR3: CATYRPTNYGYTF

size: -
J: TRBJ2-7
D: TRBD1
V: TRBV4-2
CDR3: CASSHLFAGTGVSEQYF

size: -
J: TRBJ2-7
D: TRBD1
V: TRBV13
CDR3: CASSRQGPYEQYF

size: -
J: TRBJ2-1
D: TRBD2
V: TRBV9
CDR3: CASSVGTSGYNEQFF

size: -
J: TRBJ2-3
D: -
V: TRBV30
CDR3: CAWSVQGYGGFTDTQYF

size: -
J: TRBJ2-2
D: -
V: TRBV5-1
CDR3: CASSLRQGPGELFF

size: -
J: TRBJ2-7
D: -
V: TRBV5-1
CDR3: CASSLRGEGAYEQYF

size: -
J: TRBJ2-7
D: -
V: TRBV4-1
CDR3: CASSQDLIETSYEQYF

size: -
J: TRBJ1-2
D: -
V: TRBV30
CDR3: CAWSVGQAYRGGYTF

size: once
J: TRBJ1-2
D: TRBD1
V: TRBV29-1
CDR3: CSVEAGGFYGYTF

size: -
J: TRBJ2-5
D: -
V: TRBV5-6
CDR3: CASSLAWGEQETQYF

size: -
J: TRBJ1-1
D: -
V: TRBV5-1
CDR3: CASSLAGGYEAFF

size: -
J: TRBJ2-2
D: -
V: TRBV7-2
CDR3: CASSPQGRNTGELFF

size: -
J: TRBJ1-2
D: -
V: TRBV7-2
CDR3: CASSVTVYGYTF

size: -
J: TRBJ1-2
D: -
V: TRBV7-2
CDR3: CASSLARGGRYGYTF

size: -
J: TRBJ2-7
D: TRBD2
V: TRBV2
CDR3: CASSERREVSYEQYF

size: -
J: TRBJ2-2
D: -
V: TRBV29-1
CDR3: CSAFNTGELFF

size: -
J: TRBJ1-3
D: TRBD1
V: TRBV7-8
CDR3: CASSLLQGPGNTIYF

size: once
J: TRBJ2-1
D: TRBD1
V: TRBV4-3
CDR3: CASGWTGNFNEQFF

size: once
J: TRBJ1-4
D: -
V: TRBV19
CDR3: CASSIGGRVEKLFF

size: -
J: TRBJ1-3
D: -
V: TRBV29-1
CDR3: CSFGASSGNTIYF

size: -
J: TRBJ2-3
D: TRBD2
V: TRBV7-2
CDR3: CASSPEAGGWDTQYF

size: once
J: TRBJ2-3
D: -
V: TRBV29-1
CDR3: CSVEMGDRRSDTQYF

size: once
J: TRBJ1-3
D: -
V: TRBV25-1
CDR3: CASSEISTRSGNTIYF

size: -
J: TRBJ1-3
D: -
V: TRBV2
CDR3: CASSDRRNTIYF

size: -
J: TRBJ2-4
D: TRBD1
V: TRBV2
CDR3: CASSGGNIQYF

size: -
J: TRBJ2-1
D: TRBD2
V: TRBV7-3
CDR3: CASSLTPIAGLNNEQFF

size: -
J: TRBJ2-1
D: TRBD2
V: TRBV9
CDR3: CASSGLSGRADDEQFF

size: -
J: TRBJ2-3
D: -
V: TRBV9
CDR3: CASSVTGTDTQYF

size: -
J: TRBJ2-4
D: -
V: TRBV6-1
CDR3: CASRWTDLAKNIQYF

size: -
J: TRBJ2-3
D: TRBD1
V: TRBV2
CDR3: CASREGQSYTDTQYF

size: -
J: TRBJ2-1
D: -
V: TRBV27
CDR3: CASSPNQRPSEQFF

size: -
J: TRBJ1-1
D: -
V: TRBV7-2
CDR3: CASSLRGPNTEAFF

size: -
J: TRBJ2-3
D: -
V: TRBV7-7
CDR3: CASSLGSHRVDTQYF

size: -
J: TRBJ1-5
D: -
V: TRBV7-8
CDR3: CASSLGAQPQHF

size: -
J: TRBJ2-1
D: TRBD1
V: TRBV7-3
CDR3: CASRINRDRANEQFF

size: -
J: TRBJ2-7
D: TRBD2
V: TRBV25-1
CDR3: CASSELGTSGRARYEQYF

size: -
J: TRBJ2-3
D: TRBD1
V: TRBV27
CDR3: CASSSGTGDRDTQYF

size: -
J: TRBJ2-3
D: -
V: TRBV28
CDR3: CASSHQRAGADTQYF

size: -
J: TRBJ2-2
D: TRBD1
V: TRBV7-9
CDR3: CASSIGTGVDGELFF

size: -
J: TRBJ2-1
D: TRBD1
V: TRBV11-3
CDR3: CASMRGPNNEQFF

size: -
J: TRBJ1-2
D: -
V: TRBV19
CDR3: CASSFRGSNYGYTF

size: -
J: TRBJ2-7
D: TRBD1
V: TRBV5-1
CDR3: CASSLGTGNYEQYF

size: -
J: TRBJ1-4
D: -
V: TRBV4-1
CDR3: CASSQAYLTGRKEKLFF

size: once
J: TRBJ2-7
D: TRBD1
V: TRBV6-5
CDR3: CASSYSTGQGNYEQYF

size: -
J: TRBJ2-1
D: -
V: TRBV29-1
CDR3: CSVEEYTGGLGEQFF

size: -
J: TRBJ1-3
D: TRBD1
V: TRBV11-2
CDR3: CASSEQGGTGNTIYF

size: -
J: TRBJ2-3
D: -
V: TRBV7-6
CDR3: CASSLPVNTQYF

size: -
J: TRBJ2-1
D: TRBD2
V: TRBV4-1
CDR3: CASRGLAGVEQFF

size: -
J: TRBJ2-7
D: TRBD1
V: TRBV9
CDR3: CASSRFSTGRPYEQYF

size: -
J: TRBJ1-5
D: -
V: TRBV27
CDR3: CASSLGRGNQPQHF

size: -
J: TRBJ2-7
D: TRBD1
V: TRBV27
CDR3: CASSLLAGTGTSYEQYF